This T cell receptor (beta chain) comes out of a study of human T cells and chemical hapten exposure. This clonotype was picked up a small number of times. TCRdb called the RACE reads again in MiXCR, with one record for every CDR3 protein. The data hold roughly 80,000 distinct CDR3 sequences, with 9.5% to 12% observed a single time. Described time point: patch test 1, 2 weeks after DPC sensitization. Treatment described: therapeutic diphenylcyclopropenone sensitization with weekly scalp DPC. The CDR3 contains 15 residues. The germline CDR1 and CDR2 sequences are LGHDT and YNNKEL (reference sequence). The germline V and J ends were trimmed by 3 bases and 0 bases, with 9 bases remaining between them.

The receptor comes from a woman aged 45-65 years with alopecia areata. Some clones in this sample may be carry-over from other donors' samples. Sequenced material: whole blood, taken in connection with sensitization to the hapten diphenylcyclopropenone (DPC). The genes are TRBV3-1 and TRBJ1-3; no clear D. The DNA of the CDR3 is TGTGCCAGCAGCCACCTTATCCTCTCTGGAAACACCATATATTTT. Amino acid sequence: CASSHLILSGNTIYF.